The rows below give T cell receptor beta chains drawn from one sample of a study of response to subunit inactivated influenza vaccine. TCRdb re-derived calls from the RT-PCR reads in MiXCR, one entry per CDR3 protein. In the table there are a few hundred thousand distinct CDR3 sequences, roughly 7.6% of which are singletons. The sequencing here drew on PBMCs from blood, taken roughly 24 months after vaccination. The receptor source for this set is a man aged 45-69 years who received an inactivated influenza vaccine. CDR3s include the opening cysteine and the closing phenylalanine or tryptophan. Each record gives: CDR3 DNA, CDR3 protein, clone size, J gene, V gene, D gene. D genes are given only for firm matches. Some rows mark clone size as missing; the rest say once, few, many or name a class of expanded clone.

TGTGCCAGCAGCGTAAGGGGGGGCGAGCAGTACTTC CASSVRGGEQYF many TRBJ2-7 TRBV9 -
TGTGCCAGCAGCCAAGATAGGAAGACGGAGACCCAGTACTTC CASSQDRKTETQYF - TRBJ2-5 TRBV4-2 -
TGTGCCAGCAGCTTAGAATCACCTGGATACAATGAGCAGTTCTTC CASSLESPGYNEQFF many TRBJ2-1 TRBV11-3 -
TGCAGTGCTAGTGAGACAGGGGTCGCTCACACAGATACGCAGTATTTT CSASETGVAHTDTQYF many TRBJ2-3 TRBV20-1 TRBD1
TGCGCCAGCAGCTTAGGGGACAGCTACAATCAGCCCCAGCATTTT CASSLGDSYNQPQHF few TRBJ1-5 TRBV5-1 TRBD1
TGTGCCAGTAGTATAATCACCGGGACAGGGGGCGAGCAGTACTTC CASSIITGTGGEQYF few TRBJ2-7 TRBV19 TRBD1
TGTGCCAGCAGCAAAGCCTTACGGTGTCAAGAGACCCAGTACTTC CASSKALRCQETQYF - TRBJ2-5 TRBV21-1 -
TGTGCCAGCAGCCCTCCCGGACAGGGGAACACCGGGGAGCTGTTTTTT CASSPPGQGNTGELFF many TRBJ2-2 TRBV7-3 TRBD1
TGTGCCAGCAGCGTAGGGCGGAGCCTCCACTACAATGAGCAGTTCTTC CASSVGRSLHYNEQFF few TRBJ2-1 TRBV9 -
TGTGCCAGCAGCGCACTACCACGAGACACCGGGGAGCTGTTTTTT CASSALPRDTGELFF few TRBJ2-2 TRBV5-6 -
TGTGCCAGCAGTGACTCCGGACTAGCGGAACCCGAGGAGGAGACCCAGTACTTC CASSDSGLAEPEEETQYF few TRBJ2-5 TRBV6-4 TRBD2
TGTGCCAGCACCCCTACAGGGCGAAGTTCACCCCTCCACTTT CASTPTGRSSPLHF few TRBJ1-6 TRBV12-3/TRBV12-4 -
TGCGCCAGCAGCCAAGCCTCCCAGGGAGGTTACGAGCAGTACTTC CASSQASQGGYEQYF many TRBJ2-7 TRBV4-3 -
TGTGCCAGCAGCAGCCAGAGCGGGAGGGGAGAGACCCAGTACTTC CASSSQSGRGETQYF once TRBJ2-5 TRBV7-2 TRBD2
TGCAGTGCTTCGGGACTAGCGGGAGATTTGGAGCAGTACTTC CSASGLAGDLEQYF many TRBJ2-7 TRBV20-1 TRBD2
TGTGCCAGCAGCCGTCCGGGACAGGGAATCAACGAGCAGTACTTC CASSRPGQGINEQYF few TRBJ2-7 TRBV14 TRBD1
TGTGCCAGCAGAAACTCCCCCCGACGGGACAGGGACCCCAATGAGCAGTTCTTC CASRNSPRRDRDPNEQFF - TRBJ2-1 TRBV2 TRBD1
TGTGCCAGCAGTCCTTTCGGGAATCAGCCCCAGCATTTT CASSPFGNQPQHF - TRBJ1-5 TRBV12-3/TRBV12-4 -
TGTGCCAGCAGTGAATATGCCGATCCAGCCACTGAAGCTTTCTTT CASSEYADPATEAFF - TRBJ1-1 TRBV25-1 -
TGTGCCAGCAGCGCACCGGGAATGGGACGGTACGAGCAGTACTTC CASSAPGMGRYEQYF - TRBJ2-7 TRBV7-9 -
TGTGCCAGCAGCTTAGAGTGGGGGGACTCCTACGAGCAGTACTTC CASSLEWGDSYEQYF - TRBJ2-7 TRBV11-2 -
TGTGCCCGGGGGGCAGGACAAGAGACCCAGTACTTC CARGAGQETQYF - TRBJ2-5 TRBV2 -
TGTGCCAGCAGCGTAGGGACAGGGGAATACGGTGGCTACACCTTC CASSVGTGEYGGYTF few TRBJ1-2 TRBV9 TRBD1
TGCGCCAGCAGCCCGGATCTAGCCAAAAACATTCAGTACTTC CASSPDLAKNIQYF many TRBJ2-4 TRBV5-1 -
TGTGCCAGCAGCTTAGGAGTCCTCTACGAGCAGTACTTC CASSLGVLYEQYF few TRBJ2-7 TRBV7-2 -
TGCAGCGTTTCCGGCCTAGTGTGGACAGATACGCAGTATTTT CSVSGLVWTDTQYF - TRBJ2-3 TRBV29-1 -
TGTGCCAGCAGTTCGCAGGGGACCGGGGAGCTGTTTTTT CASSSQGTGELFF many TRBJ2-2 TRBV6-6 -
TGTGCCAGCAGTGAATCCATAGTTTCAGGGGCAGGAGGCTACACCTTC CASSESIVSGAGGYTF few TRBJ1-2 TRBV25-1 -
TGTGCCAGCAGTTACCAGACAGGGGGGAACACCGGGGAGCTGTTTTTT CASSYQTGGNTGELFF many TRBJ2-2 TRBV6-5 TRBD1
TGTGCCAGCAGTGAGATCGGAGAGACCCAGTACTTC CASSEIGETQYF - TRBJ2-5 TRBV7-6 -